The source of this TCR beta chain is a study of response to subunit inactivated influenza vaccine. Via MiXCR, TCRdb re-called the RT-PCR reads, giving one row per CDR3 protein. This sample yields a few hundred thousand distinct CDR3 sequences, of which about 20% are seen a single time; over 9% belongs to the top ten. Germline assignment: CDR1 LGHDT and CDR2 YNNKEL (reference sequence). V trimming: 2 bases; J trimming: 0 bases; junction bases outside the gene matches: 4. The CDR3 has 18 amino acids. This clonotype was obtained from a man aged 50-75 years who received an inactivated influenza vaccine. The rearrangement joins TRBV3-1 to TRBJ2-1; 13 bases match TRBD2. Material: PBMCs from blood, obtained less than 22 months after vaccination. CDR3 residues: CASSQRTSGGGSYNEQFF. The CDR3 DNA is TGTGCCAGCAGCCAACGGACTAGCGGGGGAGGCTCCTACAATGAGCAGTTCTTC.